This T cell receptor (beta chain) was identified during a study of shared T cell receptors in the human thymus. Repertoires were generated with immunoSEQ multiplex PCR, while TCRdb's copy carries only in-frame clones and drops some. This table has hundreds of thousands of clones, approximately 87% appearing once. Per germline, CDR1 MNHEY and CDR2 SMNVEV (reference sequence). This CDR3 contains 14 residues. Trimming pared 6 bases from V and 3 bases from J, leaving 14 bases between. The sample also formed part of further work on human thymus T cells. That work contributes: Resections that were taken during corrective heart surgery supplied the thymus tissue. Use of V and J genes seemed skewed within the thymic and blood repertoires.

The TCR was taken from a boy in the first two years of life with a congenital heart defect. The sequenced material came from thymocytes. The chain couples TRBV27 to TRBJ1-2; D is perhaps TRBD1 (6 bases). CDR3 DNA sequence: TGTGCCAGCAGATACTTTGCAGGGGACTATGGCTACACCTTC. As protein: CASRYFAGDYGYTF.